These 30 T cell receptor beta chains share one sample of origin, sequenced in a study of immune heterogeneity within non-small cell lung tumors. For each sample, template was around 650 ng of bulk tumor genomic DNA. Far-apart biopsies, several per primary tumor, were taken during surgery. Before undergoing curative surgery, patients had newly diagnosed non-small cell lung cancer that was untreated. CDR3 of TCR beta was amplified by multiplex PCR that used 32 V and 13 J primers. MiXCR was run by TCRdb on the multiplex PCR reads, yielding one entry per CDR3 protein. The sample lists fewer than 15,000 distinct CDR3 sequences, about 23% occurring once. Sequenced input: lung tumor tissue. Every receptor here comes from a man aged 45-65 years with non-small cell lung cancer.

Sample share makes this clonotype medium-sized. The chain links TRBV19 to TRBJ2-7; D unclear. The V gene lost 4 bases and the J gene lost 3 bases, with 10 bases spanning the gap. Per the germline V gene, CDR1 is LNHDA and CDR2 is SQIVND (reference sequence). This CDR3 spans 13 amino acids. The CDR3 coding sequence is TGTGCCAGTAGTACGCCTAGAAACTACGAGCAGTACTTC. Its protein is CASSTPRNYEQYF.

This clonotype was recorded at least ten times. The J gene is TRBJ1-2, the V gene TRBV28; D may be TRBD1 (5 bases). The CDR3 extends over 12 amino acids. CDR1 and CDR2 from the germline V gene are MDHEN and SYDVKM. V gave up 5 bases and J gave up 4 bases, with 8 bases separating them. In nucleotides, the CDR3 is TGTGCCAGCAGTGGGACCGGCTATGGCTACACCTTC. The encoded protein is CASSGTGYGYTF.

The CDR3: CASSYSLTSSYEQYF. The CDR3 DNA sequence: TGTGCCAGCAGTTACTCTCTTACGTCTTCCTACGAGCAGTACTTC. The chain uses TRBV6-5 and TRBJ2-7, with D uncertain. Trimming stripped 0 bases from V and 1 base from J, with 10 bases between. Germline V gene lookup returns CDR1 MNHEY and CDR2 SVGAGI. The CDR3 is 15 amino acids.

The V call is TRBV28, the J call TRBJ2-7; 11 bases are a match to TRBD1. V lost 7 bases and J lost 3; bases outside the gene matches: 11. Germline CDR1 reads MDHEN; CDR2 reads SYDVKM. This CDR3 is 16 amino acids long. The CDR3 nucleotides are TGTGCCAGCACCACCCTAAGGACAGGGGGCGACTACGAGCAGTACTTC. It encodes CASTTLRTGGDYEQYF.

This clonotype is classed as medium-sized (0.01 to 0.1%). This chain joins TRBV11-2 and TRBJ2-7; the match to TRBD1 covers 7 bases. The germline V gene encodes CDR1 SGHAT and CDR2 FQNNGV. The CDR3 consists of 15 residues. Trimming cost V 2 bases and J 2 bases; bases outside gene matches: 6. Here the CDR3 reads CASSLSGQSTYEQYF. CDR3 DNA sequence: TGTGCCAGCAGCTTATCGGGACAGTCGACCTACGAGCAGTACTTC. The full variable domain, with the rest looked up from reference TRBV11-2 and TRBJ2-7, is EAGVAQSPRYKIIEKRQSVAFWCNPISGHATLYWYQQILGQGPKLLIQFQNNGVVDDSQLPKDRFSAERLKGVDSTLKIQPAKLEDSAVYLCASSLSGQSTYEQYFGPGTRLTVT.

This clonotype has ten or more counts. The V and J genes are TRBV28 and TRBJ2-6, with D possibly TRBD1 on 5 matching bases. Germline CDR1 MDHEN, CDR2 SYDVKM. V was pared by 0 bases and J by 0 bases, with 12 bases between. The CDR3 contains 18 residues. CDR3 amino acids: CASSLWDQGSSGANVLTF. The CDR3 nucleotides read TGTGCCAGCAGTTTATGGGACCAGGGCAGCTCTGGGGCCAACGTCCTGACTTTC.

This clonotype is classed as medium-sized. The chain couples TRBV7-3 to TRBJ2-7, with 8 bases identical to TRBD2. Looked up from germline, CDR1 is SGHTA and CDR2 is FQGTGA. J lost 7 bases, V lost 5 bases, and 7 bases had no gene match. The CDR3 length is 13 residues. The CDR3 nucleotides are TGTGCCAGCAGCCCTCCGGGGGGGCGGGAGCAGTACTTC. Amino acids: CASSPPGGREQYF.

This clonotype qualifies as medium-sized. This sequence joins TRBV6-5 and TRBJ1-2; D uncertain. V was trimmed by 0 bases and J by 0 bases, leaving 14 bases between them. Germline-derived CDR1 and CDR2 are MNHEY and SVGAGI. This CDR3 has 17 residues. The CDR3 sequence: CASSYSGSFISNYGYTF. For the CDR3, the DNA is TGTGCCAGCAGTTACTCCGGGTCGTTCATTTCTAACTATGGCTACACCTTC.

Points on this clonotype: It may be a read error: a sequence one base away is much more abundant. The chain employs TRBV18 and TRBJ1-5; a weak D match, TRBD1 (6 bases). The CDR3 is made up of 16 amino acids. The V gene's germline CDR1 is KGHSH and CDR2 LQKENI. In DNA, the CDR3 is TGTGCCAGCTCACCACGGGCAGGGGAGGGCAATAAGCCCCAGCATTTT. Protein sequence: CASSPRAGEGNKPQHF. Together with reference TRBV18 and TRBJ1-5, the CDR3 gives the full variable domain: NAGVMQNPRHLVRRRGQEARLRCSPMKGHSHVYWYRQLPEEGLKFMVYLQKENIIDESGMPKERFSAEFPKEGPSILRIQQVVRGDSAAYFCASSPRAGEGNKPQHFGDGTRLSIL.

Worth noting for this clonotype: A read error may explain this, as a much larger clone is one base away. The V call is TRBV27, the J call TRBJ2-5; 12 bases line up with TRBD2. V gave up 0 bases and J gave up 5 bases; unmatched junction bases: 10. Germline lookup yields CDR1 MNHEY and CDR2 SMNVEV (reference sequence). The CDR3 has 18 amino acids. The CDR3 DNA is TGTGCCAGCAGTTTATCCACTAGACTAGCGGGAGCGGCGGAGACCCAGTACTTC. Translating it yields CASSLSTRLAGAAETQYF.

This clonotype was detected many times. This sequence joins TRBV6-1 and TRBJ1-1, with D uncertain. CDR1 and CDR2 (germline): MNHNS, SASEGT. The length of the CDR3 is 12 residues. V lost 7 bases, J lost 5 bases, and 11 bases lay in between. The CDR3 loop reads CASMKGFTEAFF. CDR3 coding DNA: TGTGCCAGCATGAAGGGATTTACTGAAGCTTTCTTT.

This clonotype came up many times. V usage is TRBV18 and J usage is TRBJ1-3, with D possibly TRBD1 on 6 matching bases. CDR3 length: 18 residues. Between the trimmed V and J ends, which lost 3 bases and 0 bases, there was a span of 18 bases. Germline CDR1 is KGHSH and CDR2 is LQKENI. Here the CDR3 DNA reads TGTGCCAGCTCACCGAGGGGGGGGGCAGCGAGCTCTGGAAACACCATATATTTT. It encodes CASSPRGGAASSGNTIYF.

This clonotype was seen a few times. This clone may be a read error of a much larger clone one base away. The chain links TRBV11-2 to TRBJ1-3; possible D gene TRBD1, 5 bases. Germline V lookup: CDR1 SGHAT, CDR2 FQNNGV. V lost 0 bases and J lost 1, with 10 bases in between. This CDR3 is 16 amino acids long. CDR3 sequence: CASSLDQRTSGNTIYF. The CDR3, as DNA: TGTGCCAGCAGCTTAGATCAGCGGACATCTGGAAACACCATATATTTT.

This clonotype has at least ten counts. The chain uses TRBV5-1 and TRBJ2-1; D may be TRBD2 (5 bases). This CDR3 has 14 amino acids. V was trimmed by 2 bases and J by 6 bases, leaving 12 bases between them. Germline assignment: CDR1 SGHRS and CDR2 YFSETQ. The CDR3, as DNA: TGCGCCAGCAGCTTATCTGGTACTAGCAATGAGCAGTTCTTC. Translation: CASSLSGTSNEQFF.

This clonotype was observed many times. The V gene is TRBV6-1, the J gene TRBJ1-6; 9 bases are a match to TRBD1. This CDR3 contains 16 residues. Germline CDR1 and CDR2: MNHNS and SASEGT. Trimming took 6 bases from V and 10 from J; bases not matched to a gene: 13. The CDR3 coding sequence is TGTGCCAGCAGCTCCCCGGACAGGGGCGGGCTATCACCCCTCCACTTT. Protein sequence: CASSSPDRGGLSPLHF.

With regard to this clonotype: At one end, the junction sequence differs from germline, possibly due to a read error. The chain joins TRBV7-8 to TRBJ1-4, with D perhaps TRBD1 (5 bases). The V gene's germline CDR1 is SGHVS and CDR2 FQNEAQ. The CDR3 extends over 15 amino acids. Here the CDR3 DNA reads TGTGCCTGCAGCTTAGGGGTCAGCCTCGACGAAAAACTGTTTTTT. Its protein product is CACSLGVSLDEKLFF. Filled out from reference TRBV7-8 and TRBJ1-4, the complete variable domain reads GAGVSQSPRYKVAKRGQDVALRCDPISGHVSLFWYQQALGQGPEFLTYFQNEAQLDKSGLPSDRFFAERPEGSVSTLKIQRTQQEDSAVYLCACSLGVSLDEKLFFGSGTQLSVL.

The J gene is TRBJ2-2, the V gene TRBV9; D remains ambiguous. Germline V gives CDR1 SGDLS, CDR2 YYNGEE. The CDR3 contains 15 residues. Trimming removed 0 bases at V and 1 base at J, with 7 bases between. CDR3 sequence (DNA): TGTGCCAGCAGCGTAGACGGGTGGAACACCGGGGAGCTGTTTTTT. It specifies CASSVDGWNTGELFF.

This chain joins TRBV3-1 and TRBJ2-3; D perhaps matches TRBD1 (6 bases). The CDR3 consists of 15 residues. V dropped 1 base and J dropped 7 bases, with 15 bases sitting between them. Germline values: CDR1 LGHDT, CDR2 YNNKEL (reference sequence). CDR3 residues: CASSQGRGFAYTQYF. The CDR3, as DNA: TGTGCCAGCAGCCAAGGAAGGGGGTTTGCATATACGCAGTATTTT.

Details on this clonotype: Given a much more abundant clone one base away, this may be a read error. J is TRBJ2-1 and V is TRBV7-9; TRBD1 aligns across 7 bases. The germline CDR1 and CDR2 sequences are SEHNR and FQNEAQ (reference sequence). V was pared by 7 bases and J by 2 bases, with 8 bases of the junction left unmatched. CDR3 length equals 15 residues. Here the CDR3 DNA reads TGTGCCAGCATCTCAGACAGGGACCCCTACAATGAGCAGTTCTTC. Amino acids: CASISDRDPYNEQFF.

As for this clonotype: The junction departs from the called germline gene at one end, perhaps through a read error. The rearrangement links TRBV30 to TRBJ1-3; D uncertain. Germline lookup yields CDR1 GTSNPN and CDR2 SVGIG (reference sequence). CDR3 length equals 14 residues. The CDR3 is CAWSRSHSVNTIYF. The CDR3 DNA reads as TGTGCCTGGAGTCGGTCCCATTCTGTAAACACCATATATTTT.

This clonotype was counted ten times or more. The CDR3 loop is CASSPQGTIYNSPLHF. Here the CDR3 DNA reads TGTGCCAGCAGTCCGCAGGGAACGATCTATAATTCACCCCTCCACTTT. This rearrangement joins TRBV6-1 to TRBJ1-6, with D perhaps TRBD1 (5 bases). The CDR3 extends over 16 amino acids. Per germline, CDR1 MNHNS and CDR2 SASEGT. With 5 bases removed from V and 3 bases from J, the gap between germline ends came to 14 bases.

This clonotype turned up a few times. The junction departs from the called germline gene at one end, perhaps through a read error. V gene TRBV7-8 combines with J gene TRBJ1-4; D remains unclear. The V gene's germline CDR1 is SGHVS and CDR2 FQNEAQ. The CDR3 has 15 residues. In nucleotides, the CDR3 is TGTGCCAGCAGGTTAGTTAGAAATGCTAATGAAAAACTTTTTTTT. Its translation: CASRLVRNANEKLFF.

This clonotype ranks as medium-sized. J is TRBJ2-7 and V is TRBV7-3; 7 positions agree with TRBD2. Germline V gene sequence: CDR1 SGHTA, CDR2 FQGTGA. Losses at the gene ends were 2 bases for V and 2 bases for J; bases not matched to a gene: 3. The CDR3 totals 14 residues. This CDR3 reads CASSLGLGPYEQYF. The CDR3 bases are TGTGCCAGCAGCTTAGGACTAGGTCCCTACGAGCAGTACTTC.

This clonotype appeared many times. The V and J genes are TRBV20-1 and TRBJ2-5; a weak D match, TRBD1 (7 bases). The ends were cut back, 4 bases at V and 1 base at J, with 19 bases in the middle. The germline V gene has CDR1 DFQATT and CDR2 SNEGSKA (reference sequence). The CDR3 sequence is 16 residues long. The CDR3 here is CSATTARDRRQETQYF. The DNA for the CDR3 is TGCAGTGCTACGACGGCGCGGGACAGACGCCAAGAGACCCAGTACTTC.

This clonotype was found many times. The CDR3 is CASSRDGQGEEKLFF. CDR3 nucleotides: TGTGCCAGCAGCCGGGATGGACAGGGTGAAGAAAAACTGTTTTTT. This rearrangement joins TRBV7-8 to TRBJ1-4; 8 positions agree with TRBD1. After removal of 5 bases from V and 8 bases from J, the junction contained 10 bases not matched to a gene. There are 15 residues in the CDR3. Germline CDR1 and CDR2: SGHVS and FQNEAQ.

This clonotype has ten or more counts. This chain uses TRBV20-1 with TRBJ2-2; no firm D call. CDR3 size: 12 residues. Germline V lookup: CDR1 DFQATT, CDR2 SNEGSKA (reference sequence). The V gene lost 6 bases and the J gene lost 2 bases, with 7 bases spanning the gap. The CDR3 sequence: CSAADNTGELFF. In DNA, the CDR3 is TGCAGTGCCGCGGACAACACCGGGGAGCTGTTTTTT.

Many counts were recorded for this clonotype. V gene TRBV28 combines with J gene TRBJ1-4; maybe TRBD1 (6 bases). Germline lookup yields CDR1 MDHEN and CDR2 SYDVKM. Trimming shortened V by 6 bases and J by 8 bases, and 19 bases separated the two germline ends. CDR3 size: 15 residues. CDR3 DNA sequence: TGTGCCAGCAGCGAAAGTGGGGGCCTAAAGGAAAAACTGTTTTTT. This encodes CASSESGGLKEKLFF.

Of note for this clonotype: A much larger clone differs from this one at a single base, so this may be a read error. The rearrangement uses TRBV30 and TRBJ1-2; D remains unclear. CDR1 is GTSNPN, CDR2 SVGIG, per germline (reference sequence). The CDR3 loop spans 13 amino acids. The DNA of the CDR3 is TGTGCCTGGAGTGAACCCTCGGGGAGTGGCCACACCTTC. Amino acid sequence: CAWSEPSGSGHTF.

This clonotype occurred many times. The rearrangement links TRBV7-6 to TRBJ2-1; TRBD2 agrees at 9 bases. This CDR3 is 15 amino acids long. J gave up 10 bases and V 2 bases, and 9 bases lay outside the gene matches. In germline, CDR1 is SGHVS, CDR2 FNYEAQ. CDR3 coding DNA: TGTGCCAGCAGCTTACCTCCGGGACTAGCTACCGAGCAGTTCTTC. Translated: CASSLPPGLATEQFF. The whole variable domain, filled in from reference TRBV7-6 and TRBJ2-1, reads GAGVSQSPRYKVTKRGQDVALRCDPISGHVSLYWYRQALGQGPEFLTYFNYEAQQDKSGLPNDRFSAERPEGSISTLTIQRTEQRDSAMYRCASSLPPGLATEQFFGPGTRLTVL.

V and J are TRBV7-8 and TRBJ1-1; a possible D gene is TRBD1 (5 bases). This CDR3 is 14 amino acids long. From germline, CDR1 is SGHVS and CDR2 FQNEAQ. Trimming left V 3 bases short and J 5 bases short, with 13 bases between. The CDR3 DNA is TGTGCCAGCAGCTTGGCTGGACACCTTACTGAAGCTTTCTTT. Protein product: CASSLAGHLTEAFF.